One sample yielded the 8 T cell receptor beta chains listed below, sequenced in a study of T cells after posttransplantation cyclophosphamide. Cyclophosphamide on days +3 and +4 followed busulfan-fludarabine conditioning and a marrow graft. The data were produced by immunoSEQ multiplex PCR, yet TCRdb's version contains in-frame clones alone and is incomplete. This sample has approximately 22,000 clones, with around 85% found just once. This material consisted of PBMCs, taken after allogeneic stem cell transplant with posttransplant cyclophosphamide. Every receptor here comes from a female patient in her thirties or forties who received an allogeneic stem cell transplant from an unrelated donor, was CMV-positive, and had no GVHD. The T cells may partly be graft donor cells.

This clone was seen a handful of times. The DNA for the CDR3 is TGTGCCAGCAGTGACTCGACAGCCGGGAGGACTGAAGCTTTCTTT. As protein: CASSDSTAGRTEAFF. The chain is built from TRBV6-4 and TRBJ1-1; possible D gene TRBD1, 5 bases. Trimming removed 0 bases at V and 5 bases at J, with 13 bases between. In germline, CDR1 is MRHNA, CDR2 SNTAGT. This CDR3 spans 15 amino acids.

V is TRBV5-1 and J is TRBJ2-7; 10 positions agree with TRBD1. Germline assignment: CDR1 SGHRS and CDR2 YFSETQ. Trimming at V came to 6 bases and at J to 2 bases, leaving 5 bases not matched to a gene. CDR3 size: 14 residues. CDR3 nucleotides: TGCGCCAGCAAGTCCGGGACAGGGGCCTACGAGCAGTACTTC. Encoded protein: CASKSGTGAYEQYF.

This clone occurred a few times. Here the CDR3 reads CAITRASGDSTDTQYF. The CDR3 DNA reads as TGTGCCATCACAAGGGCTAGCGGGGATAGCACAGATACGCAGTATTTT. The V and J genes are TRBV10-3 and TRBJ2-3; 9 bases are a match to TRBD2. This CDR3 contains 16 residues. The junction had 8 bases not matched to a gene; V was cut back by 7 bases and J by 0 bases. CDR1 is ENHRY and CDR2 is SYGVKD in the germline V gene.

The gene calls are TRBV4-1 and TRBJ2-7, with D tentatively TRBD2 (5 bases). Trimming shortened V by 2 bases and J by 3 bases, and 8 bases separated the two germline ends. The CDR3 contains 13 residues. Germline V gives CDR1 MGHRA, CDR2 YSYEKL. DNA of the CDR3: TGCGCCAGCAGCCAACTCCGGGACTACGAGCAGTACTTC. It is translated as CASSQLRDYEQYF.

This chain links TRBV30 with TRBJ1-3; TRBD1 is a possible D gene (5 bases). The germline V gene encodes CDR1 GTSNPN and CDR2 SVGIG (reference sequence). V lost 3 bases and J 0 bases, leaving 15 bases between the germline ends. This CDR3 comprises 16 residues. CDR3 in DNA: TGTGCCTGGAGCTTAGGACACCAGAGCTCTGGAAACACCATATATTTT. Protein sequence: CAWSLGHQSSGNTIYF.

This chain connects TRBV4-1 to TRBJ2-2, with 7 bases aligning to TRBD1. Trimming took 3 bases from V and 4 from J; bases not matched to a gene: 2. The germline gives CDR1 MGHRA, CDR2 YSYEKL. The CDR3 is made up of 14 amino acids. CDR3 bases: TGCGCCAGCAGCCAGCCAGGGGGCACCGGGGAGCTGTTTTTT. Protein product: CASSQPGGTGELFF.

This clone was observed once. This chain links TRBV5-4 with TRBJ1-5; tentatively, D is TRBD1 (5 bases). The CDR3 runs 13 residues. Germline V gene lookup returns CDR1 SGHNT and CDR2 YYREEE (reference sequence). Trimming shortened V by 2 bases and J by 7 bases, and 10 bases separated the two germline ends. The CDR3 DNA sequence: TGTGCCAGCAGCTTCCAGGGCGGACAGCCCCAGCATTTT. It codes for CASSFQGGQPQHF. Based on the CDR3 plus reference TRBV5-4 and TRBJ1-5, the full variable domain is ETGVTQSPTHLIKTRGQQVTLRCSSQSGHNTVSWYQQALGQGPQFIFQYYREEENGRGNFPPRFSGLQFPNYSSELNVNALELDDSALYLCASSFQGGQPQHFGDGTRLSIL.

This sequence joins TRBV6-5 and TRBJ2-1, with TRBD2 matching 9 bases. Germline CDR1 reads MNHEY; CDR2 reads SVGAGI. J lost 9 bases, V lost 0 bases, and 6 bases had no gene match. The CDR3 runs 15 residues. The CDR3: CASSYSAGGQVEQFF. CDR3 nucleotides: TGTGCCAGCAGTTACTCGGCGGGGGGGCAGGTTGAGCAGTTCTTC.